This TCR beta chain stems from a study of T cells in Graves' hyperthyroidism and ophthalmopathy. General observations from the study: Blood also showed most of the thyroid clonotypes that were expanded above 0.001.

From RNA transcripts, TCR beta CDR3 regions were amplified. An initial round of RT-PCR targeting the TCR CDR3 relied on the HTBI primer set. Using its own MiXCR run on the multiplex PCR reads, TCRdb lists one record per CDR3 protein. The sample has roughly 560,000 distinct CDR3 sequences, about 15% seen once. The V and J ends lost 0 bases and 3 bases respectively, with 20 bases between them. Germline loops: CDR1 ENHRY, CDR2 SYGVKD. The CDR3 consists of 19 residues. Those patients with uncontrolled infection, other autoimmune disease, pregnancy or lactation were excluded. This clonotype was counted at least ten times. Its antigen is not known.

The chain is built from TRBV10-3 and TRBJ2-2; D uncertain. The specimen was blood. The clonotype originates from a woman in her thirties or forties with Graves' ophthalmopathy. This CDR3 is CAISESWPNTLTHTGELFF. The CDR3 nucleotides are TGTGCCATCAGTGAGTCGTGGCCGAATACCTTAACCCACACCGGGGAGCTGTTTTTT.